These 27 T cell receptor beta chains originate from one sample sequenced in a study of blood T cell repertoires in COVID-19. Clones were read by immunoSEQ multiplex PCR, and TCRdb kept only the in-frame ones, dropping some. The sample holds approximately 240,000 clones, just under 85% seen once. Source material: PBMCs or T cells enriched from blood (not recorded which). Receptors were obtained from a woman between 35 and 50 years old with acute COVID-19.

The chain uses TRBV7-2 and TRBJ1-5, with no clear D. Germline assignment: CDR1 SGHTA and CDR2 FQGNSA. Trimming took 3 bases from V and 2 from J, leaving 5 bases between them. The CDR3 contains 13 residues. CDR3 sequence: CASSFGGNQPQHF. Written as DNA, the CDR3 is TGTGCCAGCAGCTTCGGGGGCAATCAGCCCCAGCATTTT.

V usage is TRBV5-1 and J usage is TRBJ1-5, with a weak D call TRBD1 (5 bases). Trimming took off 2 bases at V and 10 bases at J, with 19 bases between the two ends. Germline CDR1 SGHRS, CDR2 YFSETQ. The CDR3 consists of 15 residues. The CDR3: CASSFSGGGFGPQHF. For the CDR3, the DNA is TGCGCCAGCAGCTTTTCCGGGGGGGGGTTTGGCCCCCAGCATTTT. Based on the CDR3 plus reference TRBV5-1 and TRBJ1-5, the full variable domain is KAGVTQTPRYLIKTRGQQVTLSCSPISGHRSVSWYQQTPGQGLQFLFEYFSETQRNKGNFPGRFSGRQFSNSRSEMNVSTLELGDSALYLCASSFSGGGFGPQHFGDGTRLSIL.

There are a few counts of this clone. The DNA for the CDR3 is TGTGCCAGCAGCGTAGTTGAGGGGGTGAGCACAGATACGCAGTATTTT. It codes for CASSVVEGVSTDTQYF. The chain recombines TRBV9 with TRBJ2-3, with TRBD1 as a possible D gene (6 bases). Germline V CDR1 and CDR2: SGDLS, YYNGEE. The germline V and J ends were trimmed by 0 bases and 0 bases, with 11 bases remaining between them. The CDR3 spans 16 residues.

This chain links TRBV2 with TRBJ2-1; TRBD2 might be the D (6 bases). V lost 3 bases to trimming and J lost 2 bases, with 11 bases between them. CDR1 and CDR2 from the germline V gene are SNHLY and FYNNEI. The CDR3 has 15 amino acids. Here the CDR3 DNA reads TGTGCCAGCAGTGACCTGGGCGGGACCTACAATGAGCAGTTCTTC. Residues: CASSDLGGTYNEQFF.

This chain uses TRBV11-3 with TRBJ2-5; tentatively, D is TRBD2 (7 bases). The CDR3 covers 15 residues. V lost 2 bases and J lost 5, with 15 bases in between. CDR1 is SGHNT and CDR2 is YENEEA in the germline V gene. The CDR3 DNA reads TGTGCCAGCAGCTTAAGGGGGGGGGAGGCGGAGACCCAGTACTTC. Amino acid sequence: CASSLRGGEAETQYF.

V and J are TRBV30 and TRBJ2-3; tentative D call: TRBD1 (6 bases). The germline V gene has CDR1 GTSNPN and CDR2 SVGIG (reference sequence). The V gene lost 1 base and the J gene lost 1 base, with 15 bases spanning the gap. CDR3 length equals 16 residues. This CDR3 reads CAWSAFGGQRTDTQYF. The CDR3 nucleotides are TGTGCCTGGAGTGCTTTTGGCGGACAGCGCACAGATACGCAGTATTTT.

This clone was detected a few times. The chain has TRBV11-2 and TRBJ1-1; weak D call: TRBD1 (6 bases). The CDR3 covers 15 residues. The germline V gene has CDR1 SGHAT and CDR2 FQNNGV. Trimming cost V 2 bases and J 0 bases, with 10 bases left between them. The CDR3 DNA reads TGTGCCAGCAGCTTATTAACAGGGTTGAACACTGAAGCTTTCTTT. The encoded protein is CASSLLTGLNTEAFF.

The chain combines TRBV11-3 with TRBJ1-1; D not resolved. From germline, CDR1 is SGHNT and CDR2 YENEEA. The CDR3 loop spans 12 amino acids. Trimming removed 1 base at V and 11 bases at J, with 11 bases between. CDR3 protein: CASSLGAQRAFF. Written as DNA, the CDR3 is TGTGCCAGCAGCTTAGGTGCGCAGCGGGCTTTCTTT.

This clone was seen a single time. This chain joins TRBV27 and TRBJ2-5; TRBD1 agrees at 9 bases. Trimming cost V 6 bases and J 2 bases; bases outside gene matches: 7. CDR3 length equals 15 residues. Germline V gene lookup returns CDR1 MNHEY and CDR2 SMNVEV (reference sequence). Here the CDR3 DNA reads TGTGCCAGCAGAAGGACAGGGGCCGATCAAGAGACCCAGTACTTC. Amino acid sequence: CASRRTGADQETQYF.

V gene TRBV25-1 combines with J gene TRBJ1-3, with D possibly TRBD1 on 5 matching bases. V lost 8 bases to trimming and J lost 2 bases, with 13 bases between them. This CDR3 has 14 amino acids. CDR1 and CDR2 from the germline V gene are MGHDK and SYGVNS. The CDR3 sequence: CASRETGPGNTIYF. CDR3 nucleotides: TGTGCCAGCCGGGAGACGGGACCTGGAAACACCATATATTTT.

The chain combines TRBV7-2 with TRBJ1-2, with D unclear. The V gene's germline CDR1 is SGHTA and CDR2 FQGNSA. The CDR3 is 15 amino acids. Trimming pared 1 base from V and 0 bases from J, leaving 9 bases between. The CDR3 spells CASSLGDGANYGYTF. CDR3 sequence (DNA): TGTGCCAGCAGCTTAGGAGACGGAGCTAACTATGGCTACACCTTC.

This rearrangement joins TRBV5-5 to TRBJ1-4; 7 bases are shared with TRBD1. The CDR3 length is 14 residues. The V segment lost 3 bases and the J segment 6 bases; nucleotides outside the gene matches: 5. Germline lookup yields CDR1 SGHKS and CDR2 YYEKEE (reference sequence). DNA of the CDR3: TGTGCCAGCAGCTCACAGGGGATCCATGAAAAACTGTTTTTT. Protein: CASSSQGIHEKLFF.

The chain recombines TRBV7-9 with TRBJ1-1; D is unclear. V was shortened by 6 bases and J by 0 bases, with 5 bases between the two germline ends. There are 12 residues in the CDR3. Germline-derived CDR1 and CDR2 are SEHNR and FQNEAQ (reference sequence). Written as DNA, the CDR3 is TGTGCCAGCAGACCTATGAACACTGAAGCTTTCTTT. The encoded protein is CASRPMNTEAFF. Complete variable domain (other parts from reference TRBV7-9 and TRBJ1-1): DTGVSQNPRHKITKRGQNVTFRCDPISEHNRLYWYRQTLGQGPEFLTYFQNEAQLEKSRLLSDRFSAERPKGSFSTLEIQRTEQGDSAMYLCASRPMNTEAFFGQGTRLTVV.

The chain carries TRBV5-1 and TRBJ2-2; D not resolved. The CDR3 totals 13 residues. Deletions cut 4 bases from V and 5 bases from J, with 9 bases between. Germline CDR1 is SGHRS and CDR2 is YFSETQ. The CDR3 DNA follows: TGCGCCAGCAGCCCCACTACAACCGGGGAGCTGTTTTTT. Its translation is CASSPTTTGELFF.

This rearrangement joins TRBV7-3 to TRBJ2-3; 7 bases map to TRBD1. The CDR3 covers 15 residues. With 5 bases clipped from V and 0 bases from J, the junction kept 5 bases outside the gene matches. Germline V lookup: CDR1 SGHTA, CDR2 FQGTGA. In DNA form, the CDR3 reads TGTGCCAGCAGCCAAACGACAGGGAGCACAGATACGCAGTATTTT. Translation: CASSQTTGSTDTQYF.

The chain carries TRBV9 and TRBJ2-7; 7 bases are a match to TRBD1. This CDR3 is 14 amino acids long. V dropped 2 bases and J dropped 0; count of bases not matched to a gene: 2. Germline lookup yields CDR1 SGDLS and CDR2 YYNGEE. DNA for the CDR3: TGTGCCAGCAGCGTTAGGGACAGCTCCTACGAGCAGTACTTC. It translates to CASSVRDSSYEQYF. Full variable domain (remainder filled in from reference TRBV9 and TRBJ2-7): DSGVTQTPKHLITATGQRVTLRCSPRSGDLSVYWYQQSLDQGLQFLIQYYNGEERAKGNILERFSAQQFPDLHSELNLSSLELGDSALYFCASSVRDSSYEQYFGPGTRLTVT.

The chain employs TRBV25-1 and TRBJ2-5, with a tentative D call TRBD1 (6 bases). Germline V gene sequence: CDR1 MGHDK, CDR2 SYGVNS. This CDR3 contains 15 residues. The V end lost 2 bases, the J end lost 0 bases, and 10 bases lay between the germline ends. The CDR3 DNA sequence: TGTGCCAGCAGTGAAAAGGGGGTATACCAAGAGACCCAGTACTTC. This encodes CASSEKGVYQETQYF. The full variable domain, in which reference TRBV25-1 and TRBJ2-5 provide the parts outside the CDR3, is EADIYQTPRYLVIGTGKKITLECSQTMGHDKMYWYQQDPGMELHLIHYSYGVNSTEKGDLSSESTVSRIRTEHFPLTLESARPSHTSQYLCASSEKGVYQETQYFGPGTRLLVL.

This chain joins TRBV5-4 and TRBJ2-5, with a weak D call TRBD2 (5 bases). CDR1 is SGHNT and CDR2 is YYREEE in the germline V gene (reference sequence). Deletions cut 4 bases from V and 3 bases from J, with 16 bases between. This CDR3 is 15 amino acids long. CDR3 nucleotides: TGTGCCAGCAGCCCGAGGGAGCAGGCGAAAGAGACCCAGTACTTC. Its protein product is CASSPREQAKETQYF.

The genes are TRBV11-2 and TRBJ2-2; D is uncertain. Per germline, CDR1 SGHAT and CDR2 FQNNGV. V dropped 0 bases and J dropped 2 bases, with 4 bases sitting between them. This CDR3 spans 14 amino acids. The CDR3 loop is CASSLDRNTGELFF. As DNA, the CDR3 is TGTGCCAGCAGCTTAGACAGAAACACCGGGGAGCTGTTTTTT.

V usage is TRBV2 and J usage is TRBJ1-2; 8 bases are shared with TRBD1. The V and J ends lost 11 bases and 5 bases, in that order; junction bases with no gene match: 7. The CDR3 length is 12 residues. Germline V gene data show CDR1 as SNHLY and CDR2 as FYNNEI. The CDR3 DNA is TGTGCCGTACCGGACAGGGAGTATGGCTACACCTTC. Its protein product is CAVPDREYGYTF.

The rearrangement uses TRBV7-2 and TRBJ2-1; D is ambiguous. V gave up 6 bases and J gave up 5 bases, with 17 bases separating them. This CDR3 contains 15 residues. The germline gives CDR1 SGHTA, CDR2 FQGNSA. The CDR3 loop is CASSLLRIRHNEQFF. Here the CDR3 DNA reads TGTGCCAGCAGTCTACTACGTATCCGCCACAATGAGCAGTTCTTC.

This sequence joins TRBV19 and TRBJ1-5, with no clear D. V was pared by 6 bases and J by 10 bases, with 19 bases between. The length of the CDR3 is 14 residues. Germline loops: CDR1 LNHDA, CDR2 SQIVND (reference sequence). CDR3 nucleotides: TGTGCCAGTAGCTTGACGGGAGGGCGAAGTCCCCAGCATTTT. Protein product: CASSLTGGRSPQHF.

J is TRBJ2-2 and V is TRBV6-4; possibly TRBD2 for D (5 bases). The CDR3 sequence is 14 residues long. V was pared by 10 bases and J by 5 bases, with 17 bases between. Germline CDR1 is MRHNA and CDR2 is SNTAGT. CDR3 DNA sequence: TGTGCCACCTCCTCCCAACTAGGAACCGGGGAGCTGTTTTTT. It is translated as CATSSQLGTGELFF.

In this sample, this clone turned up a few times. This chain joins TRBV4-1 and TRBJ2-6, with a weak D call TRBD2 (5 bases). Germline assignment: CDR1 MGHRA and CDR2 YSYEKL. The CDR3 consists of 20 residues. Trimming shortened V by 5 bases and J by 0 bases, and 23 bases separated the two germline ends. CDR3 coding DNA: TGCGCCAGCAGCAACGCTCGCGGCCTCCCCGAGGGCTCTGGGGCCAACGTCCTGACTTTC. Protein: CASSNARGLPEGSGANVLTF.

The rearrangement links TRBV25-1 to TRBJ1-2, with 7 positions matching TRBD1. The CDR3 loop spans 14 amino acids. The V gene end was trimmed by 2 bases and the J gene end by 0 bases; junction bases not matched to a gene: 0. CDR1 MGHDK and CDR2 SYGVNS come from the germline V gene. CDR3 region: CASSEGQANYGYTF. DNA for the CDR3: TGTGCCAGCAGTGAAGGACAGGCTAACTATGGCTACACCTTC.

CDR3 sequence: CASSFSAGTGVQPQHF. Written as DNA, the CDR3 is TGTGCCAGCAGTTTTTCCGCCGGGACAGGGGTACAGCCCCAGCATTTT. The chain carries TRBV28 and TRBJ1-5, with 10 bases lining up with TRBD1. This CDR3 has 16 residues. With 3 bases clipped from V and 7 bases from J, the junction kept 9 bases outside the gene matches. Germline V gene data show CDR1 as MDHEN and CDR2 as SYDVKM.

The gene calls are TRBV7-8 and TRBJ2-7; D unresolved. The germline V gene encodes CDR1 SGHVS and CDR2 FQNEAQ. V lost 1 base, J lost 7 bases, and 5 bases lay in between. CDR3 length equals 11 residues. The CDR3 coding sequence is TGTGCCAGCAGCTTAGACTCTGAGCAGTACTTC. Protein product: CASSLDSEQYF. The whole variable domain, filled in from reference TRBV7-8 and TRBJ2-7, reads GAGVSQSPRYKVAKRGQDVALRCDPISGHVSLFWYQQALGQGPEFLTYFQNEAQLDKSGLPSDRFFAERPEGSVSTLKIQRTQQEDSAVYLCASSLDSEQYFGPGTRLTVT.